This TCR beta chain comes out of a study of CD8 T cells in Susac syndrome. CDR3 length equals 14 residues. V shed 3 bases and J 0 bases; nucleotides not matched to a gene: 3. Germline CDR1 is SQVTM and CDR2 is ANQGSEA. This clonotype was seen only once. When the RNA was reverse transcribed, random hexamers were used with an input of 0.5 to 1 ug. In TCRdb, the immunoSEQ multiplex PCR reads were re-called with MiXCR into one record per CDR3 protein. The sample yields some 450,000 distinct CDR3 sequences, about 85% seen once. The rearrangement joins TRBV29-1 to TRBJ2-5, with 8 bases identical to TRBD1. The sample taken for sequencing was CD8+ T cells from PBMCs. The source of this sequence is a human donor with multiple sclerosis. CDR3 in DNA: TGCAGCGTTGAGGGACAGGCTAACCAAGAGACCCAGTACTTC. Translated: CSVEGQANQETQYF.